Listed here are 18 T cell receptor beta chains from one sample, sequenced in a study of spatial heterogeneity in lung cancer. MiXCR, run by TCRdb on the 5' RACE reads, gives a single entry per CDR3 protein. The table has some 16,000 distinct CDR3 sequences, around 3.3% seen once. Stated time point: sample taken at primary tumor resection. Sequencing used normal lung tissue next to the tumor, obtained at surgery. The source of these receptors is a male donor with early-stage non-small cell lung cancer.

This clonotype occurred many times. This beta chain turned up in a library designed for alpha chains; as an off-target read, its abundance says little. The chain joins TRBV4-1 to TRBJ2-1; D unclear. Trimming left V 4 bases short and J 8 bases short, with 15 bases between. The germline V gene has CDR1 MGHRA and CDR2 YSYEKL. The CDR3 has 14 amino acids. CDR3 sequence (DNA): TGCGCCAGCAGCCTTGGACGGAGCCTAGATGAGCAGTTCTTC. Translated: CASSLGRSLDEQFF.

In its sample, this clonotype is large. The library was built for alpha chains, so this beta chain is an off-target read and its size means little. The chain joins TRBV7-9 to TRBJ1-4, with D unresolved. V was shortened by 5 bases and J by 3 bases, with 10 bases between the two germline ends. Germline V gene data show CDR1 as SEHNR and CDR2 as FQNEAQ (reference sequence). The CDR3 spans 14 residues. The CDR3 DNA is TGTGCCAGCAGCCCAGGAAGAGCTAATGAAAAACTGTTTTTT. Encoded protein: CASSPGRANEKLFF.

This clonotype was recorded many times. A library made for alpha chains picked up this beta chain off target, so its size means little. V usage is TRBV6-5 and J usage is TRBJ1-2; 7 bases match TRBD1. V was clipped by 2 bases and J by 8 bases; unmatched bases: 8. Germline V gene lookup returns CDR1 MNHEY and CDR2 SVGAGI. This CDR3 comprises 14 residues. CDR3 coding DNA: TGTGCCAGCAGTTACGAGACAGGGATAGGCGGCTACACCTTC. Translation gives CASSYETGIGGYTF.

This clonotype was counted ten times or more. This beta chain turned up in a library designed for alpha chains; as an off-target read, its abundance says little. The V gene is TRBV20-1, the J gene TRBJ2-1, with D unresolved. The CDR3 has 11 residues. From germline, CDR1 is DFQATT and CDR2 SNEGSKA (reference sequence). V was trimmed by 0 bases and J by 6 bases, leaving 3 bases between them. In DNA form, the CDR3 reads TGCAGTGCTAGAGAGTTCAATGAGCAGTTCTTC. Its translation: CSAREFNEQFF.

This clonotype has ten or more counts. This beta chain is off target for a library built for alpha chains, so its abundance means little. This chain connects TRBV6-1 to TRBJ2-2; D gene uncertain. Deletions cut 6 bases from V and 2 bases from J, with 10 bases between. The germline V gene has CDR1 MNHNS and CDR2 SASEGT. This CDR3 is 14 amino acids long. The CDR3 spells CASSLLINTGELFF. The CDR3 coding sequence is TGTGCCAGCAGCCTTTTAATCAACACCGGGGAGCTGTTTTTT.

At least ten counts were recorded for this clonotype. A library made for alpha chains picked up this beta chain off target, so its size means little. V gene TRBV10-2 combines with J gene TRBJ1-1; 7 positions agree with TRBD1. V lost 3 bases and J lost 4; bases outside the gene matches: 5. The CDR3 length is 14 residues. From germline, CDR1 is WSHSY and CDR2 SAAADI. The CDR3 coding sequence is TGCGCCAGCAGTGATACAGGGGACGCCACTGAAGCTTTCTTT. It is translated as CASSDTGDATEAFF.

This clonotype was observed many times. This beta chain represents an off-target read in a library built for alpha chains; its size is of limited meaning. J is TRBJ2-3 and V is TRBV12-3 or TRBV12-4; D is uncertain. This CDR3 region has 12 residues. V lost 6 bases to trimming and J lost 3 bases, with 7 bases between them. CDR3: CASSVSTDTQYF. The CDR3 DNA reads TGTGCCAGCAGCGTATCGACAGATACGCAGTATTTT.

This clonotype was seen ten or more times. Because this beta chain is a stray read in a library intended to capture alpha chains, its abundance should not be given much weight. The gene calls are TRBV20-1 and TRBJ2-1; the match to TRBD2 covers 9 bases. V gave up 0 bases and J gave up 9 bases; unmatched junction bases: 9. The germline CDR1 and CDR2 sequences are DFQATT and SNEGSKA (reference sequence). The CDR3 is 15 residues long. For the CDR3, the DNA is TGCAGTGCTAGAGAGGGTAGCGGGAGTAACGGTGAGCAGTTCTTC. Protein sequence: CSAREGSGSNGEQFF.

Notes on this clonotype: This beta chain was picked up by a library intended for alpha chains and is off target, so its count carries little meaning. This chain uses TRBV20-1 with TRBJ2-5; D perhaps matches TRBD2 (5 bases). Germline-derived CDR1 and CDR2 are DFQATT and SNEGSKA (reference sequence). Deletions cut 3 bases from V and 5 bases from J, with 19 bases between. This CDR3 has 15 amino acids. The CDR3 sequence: CSASFGESMGETQYF. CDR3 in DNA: TGCAGTGCTAGTTTCGGGGAGTCCATGGGGGAGACCCAGTACTTC.

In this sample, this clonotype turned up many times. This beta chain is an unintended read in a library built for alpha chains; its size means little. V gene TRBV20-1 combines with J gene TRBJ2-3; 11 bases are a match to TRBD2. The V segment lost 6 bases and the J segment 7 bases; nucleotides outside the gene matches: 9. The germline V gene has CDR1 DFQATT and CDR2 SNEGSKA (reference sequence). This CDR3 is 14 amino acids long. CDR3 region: CSAPLAGVENTQYF. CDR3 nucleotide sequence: TGCAGTGCCCCACTAGCGGGAGTTGAAAATACGCAGTATTTT.

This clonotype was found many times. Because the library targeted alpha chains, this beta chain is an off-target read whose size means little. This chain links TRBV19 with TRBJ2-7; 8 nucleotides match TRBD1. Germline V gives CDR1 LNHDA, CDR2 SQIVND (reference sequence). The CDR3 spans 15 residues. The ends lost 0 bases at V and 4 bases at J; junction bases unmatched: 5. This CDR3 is CASSIEPDRVYEQYF. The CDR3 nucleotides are TGTGCCAGTAGTATAGAGCCGGACAGGGTATACGAGCAGTACTTC. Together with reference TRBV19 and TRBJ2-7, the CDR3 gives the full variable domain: DGGITQSPKYLFRKEGQNVTLSCEQNLNHDAMYWYRQDPGQGLRLIYYSQIVNDFQKGDIAEGYSVSREKKESFPLTVTSAQKNPTAFYLCASSIEPDRVYEQYFGPGTRLTVT.

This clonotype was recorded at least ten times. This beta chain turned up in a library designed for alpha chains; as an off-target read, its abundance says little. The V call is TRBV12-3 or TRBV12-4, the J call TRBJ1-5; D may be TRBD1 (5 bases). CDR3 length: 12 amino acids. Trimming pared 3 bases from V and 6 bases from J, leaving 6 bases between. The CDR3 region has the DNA TGTGCCAGCAGTTTCGGGGGTCAGCCCCAGCATTTT. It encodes CASSFGGQPQHF.

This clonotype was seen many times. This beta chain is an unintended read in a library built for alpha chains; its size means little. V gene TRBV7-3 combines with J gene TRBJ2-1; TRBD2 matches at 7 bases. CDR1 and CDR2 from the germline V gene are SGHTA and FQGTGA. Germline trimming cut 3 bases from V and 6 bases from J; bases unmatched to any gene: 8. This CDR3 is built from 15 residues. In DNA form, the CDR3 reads TGTGCCAGCAGCTTTACCGGGACTACCCCCAATGAGCAGTTCTTC. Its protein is CASSFTGTTPNEQFF. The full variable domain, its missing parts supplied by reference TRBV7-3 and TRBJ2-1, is GAGVSQTPSNKVTEKGKYVELRCDPISGHTALYWYRQSLGQGPEFLIYFQGTGAADDSGLPNDRFFAVRPEGSVSTLKIQRTERGDSAVYLCASSFTGTTPNEQFFGPGTRLTVL.

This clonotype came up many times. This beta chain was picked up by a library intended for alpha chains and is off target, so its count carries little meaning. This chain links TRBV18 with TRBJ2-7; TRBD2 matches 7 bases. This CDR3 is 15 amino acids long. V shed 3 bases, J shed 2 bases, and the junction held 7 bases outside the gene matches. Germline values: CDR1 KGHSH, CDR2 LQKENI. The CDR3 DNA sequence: TGTGCCAGCTCACCGGATCAGGGACTACCCTACGAGCAGTACTTC. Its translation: CASSPDQGLPYEQYF. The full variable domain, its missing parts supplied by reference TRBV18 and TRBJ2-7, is NAGVMQNPRHLVRRRGQEARLRCSPMKGHSHVYWYRQLPEEGLKFMVYLQKENIIDESGMPKERFSAEFPKEGPSILRIQQVVRGDSAAYFCASSPDQGLPYEQYFGPGTRLTVT.

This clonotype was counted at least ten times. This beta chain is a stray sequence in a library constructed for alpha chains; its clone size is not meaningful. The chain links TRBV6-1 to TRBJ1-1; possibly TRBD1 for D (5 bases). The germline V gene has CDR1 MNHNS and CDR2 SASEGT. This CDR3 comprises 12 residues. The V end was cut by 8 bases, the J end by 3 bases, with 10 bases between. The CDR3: CASRGVYTEAFF. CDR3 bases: TGTGCCAGCCGGGGGGTTTACACTGAAGCTTTCTTT.

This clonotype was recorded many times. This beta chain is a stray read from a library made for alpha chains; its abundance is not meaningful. The CDR3 protein is CASSPETGGVGYTF. The CDR3 DNA reads TGTGCCAGCAGCCCGGAGACAGGGGGCGTTGGCTACACCTTC. The chain combines TRBV7-9 with TRBJ1-2; 10 nucleotides align to TRBD1. The CDR3 has 14 residues. Germline V lookup: CDR1 SEHNR, CDR2 FQNEAQ (reference sequence). J gave up 7 bases and V 5 bases, and 7 bases lay outside the gene matches.

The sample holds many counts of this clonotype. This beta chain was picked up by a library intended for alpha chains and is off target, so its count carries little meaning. CDR3 sequence: CATSDPQRGLNGYTF. CDR3 nucleotide sequence: TGTGCCACCAGCGATCCTCAGAGGGGGTTGAATGGCTACACCTTC. The chain combines TRBV15 with TRBJ1-2; TRBD1 is a possible D gene (6 bases). CDR3 length equals 15 residues. CDR1 is LNHNV, CDR2 YYDKDF, per germline (reference sequence). V was cut by 5 bases and J by 6 bases, with 19 bases left in between.

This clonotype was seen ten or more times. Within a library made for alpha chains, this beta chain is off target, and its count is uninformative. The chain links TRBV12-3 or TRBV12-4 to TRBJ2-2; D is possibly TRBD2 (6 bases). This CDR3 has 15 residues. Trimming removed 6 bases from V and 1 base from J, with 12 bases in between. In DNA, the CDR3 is TGTGCCAGCAGGGTTAGCGGACTGAACACCGGGGAGCTGTTTTTT. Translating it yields CASRVSGLNTGELFF.